This record concerns one T cell receptor (beta chain) sequence. Its specificity is not known. Hyperthyroidism had been newly diagnosed in patients aged 18 to 65, and its duration was under 2 months. Clinical symptoms, serum thyroxine and TRAb, thyroid ultrasound and orbital computed tomography together formed the diagnostic basis. The source of the sample is a study of T cells in Graves' hyperthyroidism and ophthalmopathy. Across the whole study: Peripheral blood collection took place at initial diagnosis, before any treatment. Broader study findings: Ophthalmopathy stood apart from stable hyperthyroidism in a 13 V-J model.

The investigators amplified TCR beta CDR3 regions from RNA transcripts. Using the HTBI primer set, a first-round RT-PCR was run on the TCR CDR3. TCRdb independently ran MiXCR on the multiplex PCR reads; one entry per CDR3 protein. The data contain over 150,000 distinct CDR3 sequences, 17% of them singletons. The CDR3 covers 18 residues. With 5 bases clipped from V and 5 bases from J, the junction kept 12 bases outside the gene matches. Germline-derived CDR1 and CDR2 are MNHNS and SASEGT. The receptor was derived from a woman in her forties or fifties with Graves' hyperthyroidism. The chain uses TRBV6-1 and TRBJ1-4; TRBD1 agrees at 12 bases. The sample consisted of blood. The CDR3 DNA reads as TGTGCCAGCAGTAATCTTCCGGGACAGGGGGCAAGAAATGAAAAACTGTTTTTT. Translated, it gives CASSNLPGQGARNEKLFF.